This is a list of T cell receptor beta chains from one sample in a study of blood T cell repertoires in COVID-19. Assay used: immunoSEQ multiplex PCR; TCRdb lists only in-frame clones, some missing. The sample lists under 200,000 clones, 65% to 90% seen once, with roughly 8% in the top ten. Sequencing used peripheral blood. The receptors come from a man aged 55 to 70 with acute or convalescent COVID-19. Each CDR3 is given with its conserved first and last residue. The D gene is left open where the match is weak. Size is stated for part of the rows, as once, few or many counts, or as a class when the clone is expanded.

CASSGTSGTNTGELFF,TGTGCCAGCAGCGGAACTAGCGGGACGAACACCGGGGAGCTGTTTTTT,-,TRBV7-3,TRBJ2-2,TRBD2
CSVWGTGGFEQYF,TGCAGCGTGTGGGGGACAGGGGGTTTCGAGCAGTACTTC,few,TRBV29-1,TRBJ2-7,TRBD1
CASSRMAGDTGELFF,TGTGCCAGCAGTCGGATGGCGGGAGATACCGGGGAGCTGTTTTTT,few,TRBV7-3,TRBJ2-2,TRBD2
CASSYGEGTEAFF,TGTGCCAGCAGTTACGGGGAGGGGACTGAAGCTTTCTTT,-,TRBV6-5,TRBJ1-1,-
CASSLGLKNTEAFF,TGTGCCAGCAGCTTGGGACTTAAGAACACTGAAGCTTTCTTT,-,TRBV7-8,TRBJ1-1,-
CASSPGQLRRDTQYF,TGTGCCAGCAGCCCGGGACAGCTCAGGAGAGATACGCAGTATTTT,-,TRBV5-8,TRBJ2-3,TRBD1
CASSGLRASGANVLTF,TGTGCCAGCAGTGGTCTCAGGGCCTCAGGGGCCAACGTCCTGACTTTC,-,TRBV2,TRBJ2-6,-
CASRITGLKRTDTQYF,TGTGCCAGCAGGATAACAGGGTTGAAGAGGACAGATACGCAGTATTTT,few,TRBV28,TRBJ2-3,-
CATSRGEGERTGELFF,TGTGCCACCAGCAGAGGTGAGGGAGAACGTACCGGGGAGCTGTTTTTT,-,TRBV15,TRBJ2-2,-
CASSIQGQGNYGYTF,TGTGCCAGTAGTATCCAAGGACAGGGAAACTATGGCTACACCTTC,-,TRBV19,TRBJ1-2,TRBD1
CASSLQGGNTEAFF,TGCGCCAGCAGCCTCCAGGGGGGGAACACTGAAGCTTTCTTT,-,TRBV5-1,TRBJ1-1,TRBD1
CASSERAGDGYTF,TGTGCCAGCAGTGAGAGGGCAGGGGATGGCTACACCTTC,-,TRBV2,TRBJ1-2,-
CAWKRDSDSEPQHF,TGTGCCTGGAAGCGCGACAGCGACTCAGAGCCCCAGCATTTT,once,TRBV30,TRBJ1-5,-
CASSLGYTGVGTDTQYF,TGTGCCAGCAGCTTAGGTTATACAGGGGTGGGGACAGATACGCAGTATTTT,few,TRBV11-2,TRBJ2-3,TRBD1
CASSSQQGRNEKLFF,TGTGCCAGCAGCTCCCAACAGGGTAGGAATGAAAAACTGTTTTTT,-,TRBV7-2,TRBJ1-4,-
CASSFPSGEASYNEQFF,TGTGCCAGCAGCTTCCCTTCGGGGGAGGCCTCCTACAATGAGCAGTTCTTC,-,TRBV7-9,TRBJ2-1,-
CASNLAGTGSGNTIYF,TGTGCCAGCAACCTGGCCGGGACTGGCTCTGGAAACACCATATATTTT,-,TRBV28,TRBJ1-3,-
CASSLGSYNEQFF,TGTGCCAGCAGTTTAGGGAGTTACAATGAGCAGTTCTTC,few,TRBV12-3/TRBV12-4,TRBJ2-1,-
CASSSTPGQSQYEQYF,TGTGCCAGCAGCTCCACTCCGGGACAGAGCCAGTACGAGCAGTACTTC,-,TRBV5-5,TRBJ2-7,TRBD1
CATSRDRQGTQPQHF,TGTGCCACCAGCAGAGATCGACAGGGGACTCAGCCCCAGCATTTT,-,TRBV15,TRBJ1-5,TRBD1
CASSPDQQRNSPLHF,TGTGCCAGCTCACCAGATCAGCAGAGGAATTCACCCCTCCACTTT,-,TRBV18,TRBJ1-6,-
CASSFTTTGVTEAFF,TGCGCCAGCAGCTTTACTACGACAGGGGTAACTGAAGCTTTCTTT,-,TRBV5-1,TRBJ1-1,TRBD1